This TCR beta chain was sequenced for a study of response to subunit inactivated influenza vaccine. As to this clonotype: Its antigen is currently unknown.

General study results and limits: Each seasonal influenza vaccination recruits few new T cells, the authors suggested.

Trimming removed 3 bases at V and 5 bases at J, with 8 bases between. This CDR3 comprises 12 residues. CDR1 DFQATT and CDR2 SNEGSKA come from the germline V gene (reference sequence). TCRdb independently ran MiXCR on the RT-PCR reads; one entry per CDR3 protein. The repertoire includes 450,000 to 600,000 distinct CDR3 sequences, more than 7% of them detected once, and around 13% sits in the top ten. The J gene is TRBJ2-1, the V gene TRBV20-1; no definite D call. The sequencing used PBMCs from blood, collected around 25 months after vaccination. The TCR comes from a man aged 45 to 70 who received an inactivated influenza vaccine. This CDR3 reads CSARGSNNEQFF. As DNA, the CDR3 is TGCAGTGCTAGGGGTTCGAACAATGAGCAGTTCTTC.